This T cell receptor (beta chain) is from a study of T-cell memory formation after mild COVID-19. Whole-study context: TCR clusters were mostly donor specific. Study conclusions and caveats: Researchers report contracting CD4+ clones mostly in CM and EM, with CD8+ clones in EMRA. Clones that got smaller from day 15 to 85 had even CD4/CD8, while clones growing later tipped toward CD4+.

This clonotype was detected only a few times. What it recognizes is unknown. TCRdb ran MiXCR on the 5' RACE reads and lists one entry per CDR3 protein. The sample contains 500,000 to 600,000 distinct CDR3 sequences, roughly 18% of which appear only once. CDR3 length equals 15 residues. Sequencing was carried out using PBMCs or a T cell subset sorted from them (not recorded which). V and J are TRBV21-1 and TRBJ1-1; the table calls TRBD1, which could not be checked here. TRBV21-1 has pseudogene status. The clonotype comes from an adult woman who had mild COVID-19 (a few samples of this study predate the infection). Cell type and time point are not known. CDR3 in amino acids: CASSNRTGFNTEAFF. In nucleotides, the CDR3 is TGTGCCAGCAGCAACCGGACAGGGTTTAACACTGAAGCTTTCTTT.